This T cell receptor beta chain emerged from a study of blood T cell repertoires in COVID-19. Whole-study context: COVID-19 samples, acute and convalescent, were from the United States, Italy and Spain.

The method was immunoSEQ multiplex PCR; TCRdb's version includes in-frame clones alone and lacks a portion of them. Altogether 250,000 to 300,000 clones are present, around 90% being singletons, with the ten largest covering 1%. Germline loops: CDR1 SGHTA, CDR2 FQGNSA. This CDR3 comprises 13 residues. V lost 5 bases, J lost 7 bases, and 6 bases stayed unmatched. Those enrolled, adults aged roughly 18 to 100 years, came from roughly 23 US areas. The sample taken for sequencing was PBMCs or T cells enriched from blood (not recorded which). This rearrangement joins TRBV7-2 to TRBJ1-2; 8 nucleotides line up with TRBD1. The receptor's source is a woman aged 30 to 39 who had recovered from COVID-19. CDR3 loop: CASSRDRGGGYTF. CDR3 in DNA: TGTGCCAGCAGCAGAGACAGGGGTGGTGGCTACACCTTC.